A selection of T cell receptor beta chains follows, all from one sample in a study of blood T cell repertoires in COVID-19. Profiling relied on immunoSEQ multiplex PCR, and the TCRdb table lists in-frame clones only, not all of them. The sample lists a few hundred thousand clones; over 75% were seen once. The source material was PBMCs or T cells enriched from blood (not recorded which). Receptors were obtained from a woman aged 18-29 years who had recovered from COVID-19. Each CDR3 is given with its conserved first and last residue. The order of the fields is CDR3 length, J gene, V gene, clone size, D gene, CDR3 DNA, CDR3 protein. The D gene is left open where the match is weak. Part of the rows lack a size; the others show once, few, many or a class for expanded clones.

>14|TRBJ1-1|TRBV18|-|-
TGTGCCAGCTCACCACCGACTAGGACCTCTAAAGCTTTCTTT
CASSPPTRTSKAFF
>13|TRBJ2-7|TRBV27|-|TRBD1
TGTGCCAGCAGTTTAGACAGGGGTTACGAGCAGTACTTC
CASSLDRGYEQYF
>15|TRBJ1-5|TRBV7-8|-|-
TGTGCCAGCAGCTTTGGTGGACAGTCGGATCAGCCCCAGCATTTT
CASSFGGQSDQPQHF
>12|TRBJ2-7|TRBV18|-|-
TGTGCCAGCTCACCATTCGGTTACGAGCAGTACTTC
CASSPFGYEQYF
>12|TRBJ2-1|TRBV5-4|-|-
TGTGCCAGCAGCCCGAATAGCTATGAGCAGTTCTTC
CASSPNSYEQFF
>14|TRBJ2-5|TRBV11-2|-|-
TGTGCCAGCAGCTTATGGAGCGGCCAAGAGACCCAGTACTTC
CASSLWSGQETQYF
>15|TRBJ1-1|TRBV5-1|-|TRBD1
TGCGCCAGCAGCACGTGGACAGGGAGAAGCACTGAAGCTTTCTTT
CASSTWTGRSTEAFF
>16|TRBJ2-6|TRBV7-9|-|-
TGTGCCAGCAGCTTAACAGACATCTCTGGGGCCAACGTCCTGACTTTC
CASSLTDISGANVLTF
>16|TRBJ1-2|TRBV2|-|TRBD1
TGTGCCAGCAGTATACCCCTGACAGGGGGAAGCTATGGCTACACCTTC
CASSIPLTGGSYGYTF
>12|TRBJ1-1|TRBV12-3/TRBV12-4|few|TRBD1
TGTGCCAGCGACAGGGGGAACACTGAAGCTTTCTTT
CASDRGNTEAFF
>15|TRBJ1-2|TRBV5-1|-|TRBD1
TGCGCCAGCAGCTTGCTGGACAGGGGAAACTATGGCTACACCTTC
CASSLLDRGNYGYTF
>13|TRBJ1-1|TRBV29-1|-|TRBD1
TGCAGCGCATACAGGGGAATAAACACTGAAGCTTTCTTT
CSAYRGINTEAFF
>14|TRBJ2-3|TRBV9|-|TRBD1
TGTGCCAGCAGCGGGGACAGGGGGCCAGATACGCAGTATTTT
CASSGDRGPDTQYF
>14|TRBJ1-2|TRBV30|once|TRBD1
TGTGCCTGGGGTCTCGGGACAGTAAGGTGGGGCTACACCTTC
CAWGLGTVRWGYTF
>15|TRBJ1-4|TRBV9|-|TRBD1
TGTGCCAGCAGCGTAGGGACAGGGGGCAGTGAAAAACTGTTTTTT
CASSVGTGGSEKLFF
>13|TRBJ1-1|TRBV5-1|-|-
TGCGCCAGCAGCTTATTATTGAACACTGAAGCTTTCTTT
CASSLLLNTEAFF
>12|TRBJ1-5|TRBV6-5|-|-
TGTGCCAGCGGGCAGGCCGATCAGCCCCAGCATTTT
CASGQADQPQHF